This T cell receptor (beta chain) was recovered during a study of response to subunit inactivated influenza vaccine. General study results and limits: Authors proposed each seasonal influenza vaccination draws in few new T cells.

TCRdb redid the calling of the RT-PCR reads with MiXCR, one entry per CDR3 protein. The sample lists 250,000 to 350,000 distinct CDR3 sequences, approximately 20% seen once, with about 9.3% in the top ten. Germline lookup yields CDR1 MNHEY and CDR2 SVGEGT. The CDR3 loop spans 14 amino acids. V lost 7 bases, J lost 2 bases, and 14 bases lay in between. This clonotype was seen only a few times. Its antigen is not known. The chain couples TRBV6-2 or TRBV6-3 to TRBJ2-5, with a weak D call TRBD2 (6 bases). Sequences were derived from PBMCs from blood, sampled approximately 20 months after vaccination. This sequence originates from a man between 50 and 75 years old who received an inactivated influenza vaccine. In DNA form, the CDR3 reads TGTGCCAGCATTTTCGGGGAGGATCAAGAGACCCAGTACTTC. Its translation is CASIFGEDQETQYF.